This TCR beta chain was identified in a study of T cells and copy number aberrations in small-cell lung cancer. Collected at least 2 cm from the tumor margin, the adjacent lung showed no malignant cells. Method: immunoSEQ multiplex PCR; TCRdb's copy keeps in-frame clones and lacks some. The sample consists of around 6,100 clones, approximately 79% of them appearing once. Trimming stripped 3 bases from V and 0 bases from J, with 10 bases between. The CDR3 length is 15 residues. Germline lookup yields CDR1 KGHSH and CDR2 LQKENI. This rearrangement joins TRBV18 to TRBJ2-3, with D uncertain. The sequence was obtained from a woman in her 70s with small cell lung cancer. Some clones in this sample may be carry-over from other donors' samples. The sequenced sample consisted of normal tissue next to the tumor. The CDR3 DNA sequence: TGTGCCAGCTCACCTAAGCCACCTAGCACAGATACGCAGTATTTT. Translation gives CASSPKPPSTDTQYF.